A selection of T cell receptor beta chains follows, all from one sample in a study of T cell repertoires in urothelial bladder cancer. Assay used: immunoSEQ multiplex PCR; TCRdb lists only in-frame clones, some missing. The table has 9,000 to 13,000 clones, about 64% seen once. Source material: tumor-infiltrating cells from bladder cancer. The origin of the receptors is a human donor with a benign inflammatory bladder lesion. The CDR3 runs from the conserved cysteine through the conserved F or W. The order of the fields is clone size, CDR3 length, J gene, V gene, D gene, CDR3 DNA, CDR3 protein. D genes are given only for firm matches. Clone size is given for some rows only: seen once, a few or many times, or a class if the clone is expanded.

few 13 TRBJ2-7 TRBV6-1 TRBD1 TGTGCCAGCAGTGAATGGTCAAGGGGGCGGCAGTACTTC CASSEWSRGRQYF
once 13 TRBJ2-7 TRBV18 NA TGTGCCAGCTCGCCTAGGGGGGAAGGAGAGCAGTACTTC CASSPRGEGEQYF
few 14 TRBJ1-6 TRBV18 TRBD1 TGTGCCAGCTCACCGGGACAGGGTGGTTCACCCCTCCACTTT CASSPGQGGSPLHF
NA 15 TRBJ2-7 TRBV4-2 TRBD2 TGTGCCAGCAGCCCGGGACTAGCGGGGGGTCACGAGCAGTACTTC CASSPGLAGGHEQYF
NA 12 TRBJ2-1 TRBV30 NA TGTGCCTGGACTCATAGGTCGAATGAGCAGTTCTTC CAWTHRSNEQFF
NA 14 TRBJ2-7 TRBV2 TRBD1 TGTGCCAGCAGCGGGACAGGGGGTCTCTACGAGCAGTACTTC CASSGTGGLYEQYF
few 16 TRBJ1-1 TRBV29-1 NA TGCAGCGTTGAAAGCTCTAGTTGGGGACTGAACACTGAAGCTTTCTTT CSVESSSWGLNTEAFF
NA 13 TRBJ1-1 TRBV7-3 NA TGTGCCAGCAGCCCTCAGGCGGGTACTGAAGCTTTCTTT CASSPQAGTEAFF
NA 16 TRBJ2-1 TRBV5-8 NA TGTGCCAGCATCCCCGAGTGGGGGGACTCCTACAATGAGCAGTTCTTC CASIPEWGDSYNEQFF
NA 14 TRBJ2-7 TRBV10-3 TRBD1 TGTGCCATCAGTGATGTGACAGGGATATACGAGCAGTACTTC CAISDVTGIYEQYF
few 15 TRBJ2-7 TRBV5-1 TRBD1 TGCGCCAGCAGCTTGGTACAGGGGGCCTCCTACGAGCAGTACTTC CASSLVQGASYEQYF
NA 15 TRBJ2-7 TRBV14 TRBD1 TGTGCCAGCAGCCAAAAGGACAGGGGCGCCTACGAGCAGTACTTC CASSQKDRGAYEQYF
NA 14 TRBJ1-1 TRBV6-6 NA TGTGCCAGCAGCCCTGGACAGTCGAACACTGAAGCTTTCTTT CASSPGQSNTEAFF
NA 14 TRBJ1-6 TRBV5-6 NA TGTGCCAGCAGCTTGGGAGGGCTTTATTCACCCCTCCACTTT CASSLGGLYSPLHF
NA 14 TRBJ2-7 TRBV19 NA TGTGCCAGTAGCAAGGACAGCCGCTCCTACGAGCAGTACTTC CASSKDSRSYEQYF
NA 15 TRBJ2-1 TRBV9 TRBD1 TGTGCCAGCAGTGTCGAGGGACAGGGGGCGGATGAGCAGTTCTTC CASSVEGQGADEQFF
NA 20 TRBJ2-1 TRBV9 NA TGTGCCAGCAGCGTAGGTTTTGGGGCGGCTAAAGTTTTTGTAGACAATGAGCAGTTCTTC CASSVGFGAAKVFVDNEQFF
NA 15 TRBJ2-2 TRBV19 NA TGTGCCAGCGCAAAAGGGGTGGCGAACACCGGGGAGCTGTTTTTT CASAKGVANTGELFF
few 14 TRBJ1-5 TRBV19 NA TGTGCCAGTAGTACCGGACAGATAGGTGAGCCCCAGCATTTT CASSTGQIGEPQHF
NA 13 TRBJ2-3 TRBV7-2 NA TGTGCCAGCAGCTCCTTCCTCACAGATACGCAGTATTTT CASSSFLTDTQYF
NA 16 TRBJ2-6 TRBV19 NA TGTGCCAGCCACCGCGGGTCAATCTCTGGGGCCAACGTCCTGACTTTC CASHRGSISGANVLTF
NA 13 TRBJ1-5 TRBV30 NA TGTGCCTGGAGTGTTGACCGAAATCAGCCCCAGCATTTT CAWSVDRNQPQHF
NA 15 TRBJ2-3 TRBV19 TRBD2 TGTGCCAGTAGTAACGTAGCGGGGATCACAGATACGCAGTATTTT CASSNVAGITDTQYF
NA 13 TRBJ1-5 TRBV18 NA TGTGCCAGCTCTCGGGGCCTGGGTGAGCCCCAGCATTTT CASSRGLGEPQHF
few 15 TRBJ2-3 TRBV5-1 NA TGCGCCAGCAGCTTGATCGGTTATAGCACAGATACGCAGTATTTT CASSLIGYSTDTQYF
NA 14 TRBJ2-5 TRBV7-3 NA TGTGCCAGCAGCCCTTCGGGACTTAAAGAGACCCAGTACTTC CASSPSGLKETQYF
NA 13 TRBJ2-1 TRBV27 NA TGTGCCAGCAGTCCCGATCCGAGGAATGAGCAGTTCTTC CASSPDPRNEQFF
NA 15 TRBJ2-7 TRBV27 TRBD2 TGTGCCAGCAGTTTAATGACGGGGGGGGCCTACGAGCAGTACTTC CASSLMTGGAYEQYF
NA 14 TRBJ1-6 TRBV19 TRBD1 TGTGCCAGTAGTCGGGACAGGGAAAATTCACCCCTCCACTTT CASSRDRENSPLHF
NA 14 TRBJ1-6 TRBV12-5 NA TGTGCTAGTGGTAAAGGGAGCGGTAATTCACCCCTCCACTTT CASGKGSGNSPLHF
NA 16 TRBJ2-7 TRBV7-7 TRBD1 TGTGCCAGCACCTTTTACCGGGACAGGGAATCCTACGAGCAGTACTTC CASTFYRDRESYEQYF
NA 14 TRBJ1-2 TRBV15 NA TGTGCCACCAGCAGGGAGACAGGTCGGTGGGGCTACACCTTC CATSRETGRWGYTF
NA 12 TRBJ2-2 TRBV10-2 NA TGCGCCAGCACTAGGGTAGTCGGGGAGCTGTTTTTT CASTRVVGELFF
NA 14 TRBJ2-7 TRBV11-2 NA TGTGCCAGCAGCTTAACAGGGTCGGGCTACGAGCAGTACTTC CASSLTGSGYEQYF
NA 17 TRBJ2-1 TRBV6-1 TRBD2 TGTGCCAGCAGTGAAGCGGATCCTAGCGGCTCCTACAATGAGCAGTTCTTC CASSEADPSGSYNEQFF
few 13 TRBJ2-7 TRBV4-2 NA TGTGCCAGCAGCCAAGATGGGCTGGACGAGCAGTACTTC CASSQDGLDEQYF
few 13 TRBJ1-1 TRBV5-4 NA TGTGCCAGCAGCTCCGTGGGGAGAGCTGAAGCTTTCTTT CASSSVGRAEAFF
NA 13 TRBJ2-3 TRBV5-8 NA TGTGCCAGCAGCCCTAGGGCGGCAGATACGCAGTATTTT CASSPRAADTQYF
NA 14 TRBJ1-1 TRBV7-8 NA TGTGCCAGCAGATCCCGTTGGCCTAACACTGAAGCTTTCTTT CASRSRWPNTEAFF
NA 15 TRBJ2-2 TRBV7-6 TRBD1 TGTGCCAGCAGCTTAGTGTCACAGGGGGCCGGGGAGCTGTTTTTT CASSLVSQGAGELFF
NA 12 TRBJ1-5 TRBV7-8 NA TGTGCCAGCGGCTCATACGAATGGCCCCAGCATTTT CASGSYEWPQHF
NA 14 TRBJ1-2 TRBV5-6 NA TGTGCCAGCAGCTTGAAGTACAGAGGCTATGGCTACACCTTC CASSLKYRGYGYTF
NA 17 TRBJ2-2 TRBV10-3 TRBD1 TGTGCCATCAGTGACCCGGGACAGGGGGCTAACACCGGGGAGCTGTTTTTT CAISDPGQGANTGELFF
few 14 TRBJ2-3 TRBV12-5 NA TGTGCTAGTGCTAGGTCTGATAGCACAGATACGCAGTATTTT CASARSDSTDTQYF
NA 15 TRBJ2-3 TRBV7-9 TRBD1 TGTGCCAGCAGCTGGGGACAGGGGGGGACAGATACGCAGTATTTT CASSWGQGGTDTQYF
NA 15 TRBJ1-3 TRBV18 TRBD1 TGTGCCAGCTCCCTTGACAGGGGATCCGGAAACACCATATATTTT CASSLDRGSGNTIYF
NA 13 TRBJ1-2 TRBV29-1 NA TGCAGCGTTGAAGATCAGGCTAACTATGGCTACACCTTC CSVEDQANYGYTF
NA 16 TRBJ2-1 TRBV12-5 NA TGTGCTAGTGGCTTGGGGGAGGGGGGGCTGAACAATGAGCAGTTCTTC CASGLGEGGLNNEQFF
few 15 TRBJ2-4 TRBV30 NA TGTGCCTGGAGTGTACCCTCGGGACCTAAAAACATTCAGTACTTC CAWSVPSGPKNIQYF
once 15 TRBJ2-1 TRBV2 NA TGTGCCAGCAGTGAAGTGGCGCGGACCTACAATGAGCAGTTCTTC CASSEVARTYNEQFF
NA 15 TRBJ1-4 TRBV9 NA TGTGCCAGCAGCAAAGGATCGGGCCTCCTAGAAAAACTGTTTTTT CASSKGSGLLEKLFF
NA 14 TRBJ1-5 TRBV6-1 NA TGTGCCAGCTCACAGGGACCCACAAGACAGCCCCAGCATTTT CASSQGPTRQPQHF